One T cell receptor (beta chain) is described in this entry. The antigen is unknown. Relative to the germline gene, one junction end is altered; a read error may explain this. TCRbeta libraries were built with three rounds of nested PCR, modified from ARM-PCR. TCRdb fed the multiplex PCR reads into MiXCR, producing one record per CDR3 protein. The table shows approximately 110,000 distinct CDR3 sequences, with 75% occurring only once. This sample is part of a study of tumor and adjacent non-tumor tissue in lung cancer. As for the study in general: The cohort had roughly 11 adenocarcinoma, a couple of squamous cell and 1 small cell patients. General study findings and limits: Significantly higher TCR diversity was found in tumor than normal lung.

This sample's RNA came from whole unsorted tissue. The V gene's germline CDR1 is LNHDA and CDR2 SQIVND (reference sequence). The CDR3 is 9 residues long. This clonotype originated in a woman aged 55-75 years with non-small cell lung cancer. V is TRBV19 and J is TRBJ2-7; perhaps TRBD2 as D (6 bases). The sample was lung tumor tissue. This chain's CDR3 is CASSGGDSF. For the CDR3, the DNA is TGTGCCAGTAGTGGTGGGGACTCCTTC.